Shown below are 5 T cell receptor beta chains from a single sample sequenced in a study of OX40 agonist ivuxolimab in advanced cancers. Libraries were prepared by immunoSEQ multiplex PCR; TCRdb keeps only in-frame clonotypes and omits some of them. Here the sample spans fewer than 6,000 clones, less than 75% being singletons. This sample comprised CD4+ or CD8+ T cells sorted from blood, obtained in a trial of the OX40 agonist ivuxolimab. The receptors shown here come from an adult with an advanced solid tumor such as melanoma, head and neck, liver or kidney cancer.

This chain joins TRBV27 and TRBJ2-1; no definite D call. V dropped 2 bases and J dropped 8 bases, with 10 bases sitting between them. From germline, CDR1 is MNHEY and CDR2 SMNVEV (reference sequence). The CDR3 covers 13 residues. The CDR3, as DNA: TGTGCCAGCAGTTTAACCTTTCCGGATGAGCAGTTCTTC. Its protein product is CASSLTFPDEQFF.

The rearrangement uses TRBV9 and TRBJ1-5, with a possible D match to TRBD1 (5 bases). Trimming left V 0 bases short and J 9 bases short, with 13 bases between. CDR3 length equals 14 residues. Germline V CDR1 and CDR2: SGDLS, YYNGEE. DNA for the CDR3: TGTGCCAGCAGCGTAGGGGGCCTTAGGCGGCCCCAGCATTTT. It is translated as CASSVGGLRRPQHF.

V gene TRBV5-6 combines with J gene TRBJ2-7, with 7 bases fitting TRBD2. CDR1 SGHDT and CDR2 YYEEEE come from the germline V gene. The ends lost 3 bases at V and 5 bases at J; junction bases unmatched: 5. The CDR3 has 13 amino acids. DNA of the CDR3: TGTGCCAGCAGCTCCGGGAGGCCGAACGAGCAGTACTTC. Residues: CASSSGRPNEQYF.

This clone turned up a few times. This rearrangement joins TRBV6-4 to TRBJ2-3, with TRBD2 as a possible D gene (6 bases). CDR3 length equals 15 residues. Per germline, CDR1 MRHNA and CDR2 SNTAGT. Trimming removed 2 bases at V and 3 bases at J, with 12 bases between. The CDR3: CASSDGPGETDTQYF. The DNA for the CDR3 is TGTGCCAGCAGTGACGGGCCGGGAGAGACAGATACGCAGTATTTT.

The DNA for the CDR3 is TGTGCCAGCAGCTTTTTGACAGGTCGGGCCAAAAACATTCAGTACTTC. Encoded protein: CASSFLTGRAKNIQYF. The chain is built from TRBV7-9 and TRBJ2-4; maybe TRBD1 (6 bases). CDR3 size: 16 residues. In germline, CDR1 is SEHNR, CDR2 FQNEAQ (reference sequence). V was clipped by 3 bases and J by 1 base, with 13 bases between them.